This TCR beta chain derives from a study of blood T cell repertoires in COVID-19. For the study at large: Collection of acute and convalescent COVID-19 samples took place in the United States, Italy and Spain. PBMCs, B-cell-depleted T cells, or T cells were the source of the cDNA or gDNA that made up the material.

This clone was seen just once. In the original analysis: It was from reference gene primer amplification that nucleated cell counts were estimated. Clones were sequenced by immunoSEQ multiplex PCR, and TCRdb holds only the in-frame ones, with some missing. V, J and clone size are those of that table, while D and trimming were read from the DNA. The sample lists some 200,000 clones, less than 90% occurring once. The CDR3 extends over 13 amino acids. Germline V gene lookup returns CDR1 SGHTA and CDR2 FQGNSA. V lost 6 bases, J lost 5 bases, and 11 bases lay in between. The source is a woman aged 40 to 55 with acute or convalescent COVID-19. Sequenced: peripheral blood. The chain employs TRBV7-2 and TRBJ2-1; D remains ambiguous. As DNA, the CDR3 is TGTGCCAGCAGTAGTAATGCGAACAATGAGCAGTTCTTC. Translating gives CASSSNANNEQFF.